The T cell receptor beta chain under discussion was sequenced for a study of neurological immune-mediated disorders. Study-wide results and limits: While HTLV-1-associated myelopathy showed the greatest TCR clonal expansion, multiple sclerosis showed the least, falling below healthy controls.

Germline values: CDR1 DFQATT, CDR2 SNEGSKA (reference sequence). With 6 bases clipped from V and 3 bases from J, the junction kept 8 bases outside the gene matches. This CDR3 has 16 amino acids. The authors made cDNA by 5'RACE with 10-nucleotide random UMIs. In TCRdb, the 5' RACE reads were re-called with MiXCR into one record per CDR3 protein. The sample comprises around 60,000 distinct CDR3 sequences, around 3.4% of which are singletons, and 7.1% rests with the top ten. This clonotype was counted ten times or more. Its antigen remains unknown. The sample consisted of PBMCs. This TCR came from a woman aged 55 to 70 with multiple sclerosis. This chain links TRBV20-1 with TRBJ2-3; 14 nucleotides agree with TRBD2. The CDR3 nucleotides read TGCAGTGCCACTCCCTGGACTAGCGGGGGGACAGATACGCAGTATTTT. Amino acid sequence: CSATPWTSGGTDTQYF.